This section outlines one TCR beta chain sequence together with its context. Its antigen is not known. This sample is drawn from a study of CD4+ T cells in melanoma. Sequencing was performed with immunoSEQ multiplex PCR; in TCRdb, only in-frame clones are kept and a portion is missing. The sample gives fewer than 20,000 clones, around 77% of which show up once; over 9.5% is in the top ten. General study results and limits: Diverse differentiation states were reported for melanoma neoantigen-specific CD4+ T cells. CD8+ T cell, macrophage and B cell function reportedly correlated with neoantigen-specific CD4+ T cells.

Germline assignment: CDR1 SGHRS and CDR2 YFSETQ. Trimming at V came to 4 bases and at J to 5 bases, leaving 9 bases not matched to a gene. This CDR3 has 16 amino acids. Sequenced: cells from a culture (not recorded whether cultured in vitro). The clonotype was recovered from a human donor with melanoma. The V call is TRBV5-1, the J call TRBJ2-2; 9 positions agree with TRBD1. The CDR3 DNA follows: TGCGCCAGCAGCGCCAACAGGGGGCGAAGAACCGGGGAGCTGTTTTTT. Amino acid sequence: CASSANRGRRTGELFF.